These T cell receptor beta chains were read from a single sample in a study of human T cells and chemical hapten exposure. TCRdb reprocessed the RACE reads with MiXCR, giving one entry per CDR3 protein. Among around 350,000 distinct CDR3 sequences listed, about 5% were seen once. This specimen consisted of whole blood, obtained in connection with sensitization to the hapten diphenylcyclopropenone (DPC). The origin of the receptors is a woman younger than 30 with alopecia areata. Some clones in this sample may be carry-over from other donors' samples. Each CDR3 is given with its conserved first and last residue. The D gene is left open where the match is weak. Part of the rows lack a size; the others show once, few, many or a class for expanded clones.

j_call v_call clone_size d_call cdr3_nt cdr3_aa
TRBJ1-4 TRBV6-5 few - TGTGCCAGCAGTAAATGGGACGGGAATGAAAAACTGTTTTTT CASSKWDGNEKLFF
TRBJ1-4 TRBV7-6 - TRBD1 TGTGCCAGCAGCTGGGGACAGGGCAAGGAAAAACTGTTTTTT CASSWGQGKEKLFF
TRBJ1-3 TRBV3-1 many - TGTGCCAGCAGCCAAGCCCCCCAGGGAGCTGGAAACACCATATATTTT CASSQAPQGAGNTIYF
TRBJ1-2 TRBV12-3/TRBV12-4 few - TGTGCCAGCAGTTTAAAAGGCACCTTCGGCTACACCTTC CASSLKGTFGYTF
TRBJ1-2 TRBV11-2 - - TGTGCCAGCAGCAAGATAGGACAGTTCGGGGGCTACACCTTC CASSKIGQFGGYTF
TRBJ1-2 TRBV6-5 - - TGTGCCAGCAGTGCCGAATTTAGACGGGGAATACCCTATGGCTACACCTTC CASSAEFRRGIPYGYTF
TRBJ2-7 TRBV28 many - TGTGCCAGCAGTGGGATTAGGACAGTCTACGAGCAGTACTTC CASSGIRTVYEQYF
TRBJ1-5 TRBV12-3/TRBV12-4 many - TGTGCCAGCAGTCACATAAACATACAAACTCAGCCCCAGCATTTT CASSHINIQTQPQHF
TRBJ2-2 TRBV4-2 - - TGTGCCAGCAGCCAAACCTCCGCCGGGCCTGCCGGGGAGCTGTTTTTT CASSQTSAGPAGELFF
TRBJ1-4 TRBV6-5 - - TGTGCCAGCAGTCCCGACAGAGAAGGGAGGGATGAAAAACTGTTTTTT CASSPDREGRDEKLFF
TRBJ1-1 TRBV11-2 few - TGTGCCAGCAGCTTAGTGTGGACAGAGCACACTGAAGCTTTCTTT CASSLVWTEHTEAFF
TRBJ2-1 TRBV23-1 few TRBD1 TGCGCCAGCAGTCACTACTGGACAGGGCCATCGGGTAGCTCCTACAATGAGCAGTTCTTC CASSHYWTGPSGSSYNEQFF
TRBJ2-6 TRBV10-3 few TRBD2 TGTGCCATCAGTGAGGGACTAGCGGGGCCCCTCTCTGGGGCCAACGTCCTGACTTTC CAISEGLAGPLSGANVLTF
TRBJ2-5 TRBV29-1 - TRBD1 TGCAGCGTTGAAACTTTAGACAGGGTTTGGGAGACCCAGTACTTC CSVETLDRVWETQYF
TRBJ1-1 TRBV7-6 few - TGTGCCAGCAGCTTCTCCGGTTCGGGGAACACTGAAGCTTTCTTT CASSFSGSGNTEAFF
TRBJ1-3 TRBV18 many - TGTGCCAGCTCACCACGGATTACATCGAGCGGAAACACCATATATTTT CASSPRITSSGNTIYF
TRBJ2-3 TRBV4-1 many - TGCGCCAGCAGTCTCGGGCCCACCCCCCGCACAGATACGCAGTATTTT CASSLGPTPRTDTQYF
TRBJ1-1 TRBV6-5 few TRBD1 TGTGCCAGCAGTAAGGGACAGGGGGCGGGTTTGGCTGAAGCTTTCTTT CASSKGQGAGLAEAFF
TRBJ2-2 TRBV4-2 many - TGTGCCAGCAGCCGCCCTACAGGGTTTACCGGGGAGCTGTTTTTT CASSRPTGFTGELFF
TRBJ1-4 TRBV6-6 - - TGTGCCAGCAGTCCCGCCCGAACGACTAATGAAAAACTGTTTTTT CASSPARTTNEKLFF
TRBJ1-6 TRBV19 many - TGTGCCAGTAGTATCCCACAGGACCTCTCCTATAATTCACCCCTCCACTTT CASSIPQDLSYNSPLHF
TRBJ2-7 TRBV20-1 few - TGCAGTGCTAGAGGGGTGGCAGGGGTCCACGAGCAGTACTTC CSARGVAGVHEQYF
TRBJ2-3 TRBV12-3/TRBV12-4 - - TGTGCCAGCAGTTTAGGCCCGGCAGATACGCTGTATTTT CASSLGPADTLYF
TRBJ2-6 TRBV6-2/TRBV6-3 many - TGTGCCAGCAGTTACGGAGACTCTGGGGCCAACGTCCTGACTTTC CASSYGDSGANVLTF
TRBJ1-6 TRBV6-5 many - TGTGCCAGCAGACCTCCGCAGCATAATTCACCCCTCCACTTT CASRPPQHNSPLHF
TRBJ2-3 TRBV18 many - TGTGCCAGCTCACCGATCACAGATACGCAGTATTTT CASSPITDTQYF
TRBJ1-6 TRBV7-2 - - TGTGTCAGCAGCTTAAATAATTCACCCCTCCACTTT CVSSLNNSPLHF
TRBJ1-6 TRBV6-5 - - TGTGCCAGCAGTGAATTCTATACCAATGGATCACCCCTCCACTTT CASSEFYTNGSPLHF
TRBJ2-3 TRBV5-1 - - TGCGCCAGCAGCTTGGGTGTTACACGCCACACAGATACGCAGTATTTT CASSLGVTRHTDTQYF
TRBJ1-1 TRBV10-3 many - TGTGCCATCAGTGAGTTTGGACGGGAGAACACTGAAGCTTTCTTT CAISEFGRENTEAFF
TRBJ1-2 TRBV19 many - TGTGCCAGTAGTATAGACAGGGGCGATAACTATGGCTACACCTTC CASSIDRGDNYGYTF
TRBJ2-3 TRBV10-3 - - TGTGCCATCAGTGAGTGGTACAGGGAGGTCCGAAGCGGCAAAACAGATACGCAGTATTTT CAISEWYREVRSGKTDTQYF
TRBJ2-1 TRBV6-5 - - TGTGCCAGCAGTTACTCGAGCAGCCTTGAGCAGTTCTTC CASSYSSSLEQFF
TRBJ2-5 TRBV10-3 - TRBD1 TGTGCCATCAGTGGGCCGACAGGGCAAGAGACCCAGTACTTC CAISGPTGQETQYF
TRBJ1-1 TRBV6-2/TRBV6-3 few - TGTGCCAGCAGTTCCGCCGGGACACTGACTGAAGCTTTCTTT CASSSAGTLTEAFF
TRBJ2-2 TRBV6-1 - - TGTGCCAGCAGTGAAGGTTCGGACACCGGGGAGCTGTTTTTT CASSEGSDTGELFF
TRBJ1-1 TRBV2 many - TGTGCCAGCAGAATGGCCGGGGTTAACGCTGAAGCTTTCTTT CASRMAGVNAEAFF
TRBJ2-3 TRBV3-1 many - TGTGCCAGCAGCCTTTTCCGGGACCTGAGCACAGATACGCAGTATTTT CASSLFRDLSTDTQYF
TRBJ2-7 TRBV27 few - TGTGCCAGCAGTTACAGGACCGACCGCTCCTACGAGCAGTACTTC CASSYRTDRSYEQYF